The sequence of this T cell receptor beta chain was determined in a study of CD8 T cells in Susac syndrome. Trimming at V came to 3 bases and at J to 7 bases, leaving 4 bases not matched to a gene. This CDR3 region has 14 residues. Looked up from germline, CDR1 is SGDLS and CDR2 is YYNGEE. The authors carried out high-throughput sequencing of TCR beta. They applied it to CD8+ and CD4+ T cells obtained from blood. When the RNA was reverse transcribed, random hexamers were used with an input of about 0.5 to 1 ug. TCR beta CDR3 was amplified by immunoSEQ covering 54 Vbeta and 13 Jbeta. TCRdb called the immunoSEQ multiplex PCR reads again in MiXCR, with one record for every CDR3 protein. The table has 170,000 or so distinct CDR3 sequences, 90% to 95% seen once.

The material sequenced was CD4+ T cells from PBMCs. The chain couples TRBV9 to TRBJ2-2; 9 nucleotides align to TRBD1. The clonotype originates from a human donor with Susac syndrome. CDR3 residues: CASSALTGGGELFF. The CDR3 DNA is TGTGCCAGCAGCGCCTTGACAGGGGGCGGGGAGCTGTTTTTT.